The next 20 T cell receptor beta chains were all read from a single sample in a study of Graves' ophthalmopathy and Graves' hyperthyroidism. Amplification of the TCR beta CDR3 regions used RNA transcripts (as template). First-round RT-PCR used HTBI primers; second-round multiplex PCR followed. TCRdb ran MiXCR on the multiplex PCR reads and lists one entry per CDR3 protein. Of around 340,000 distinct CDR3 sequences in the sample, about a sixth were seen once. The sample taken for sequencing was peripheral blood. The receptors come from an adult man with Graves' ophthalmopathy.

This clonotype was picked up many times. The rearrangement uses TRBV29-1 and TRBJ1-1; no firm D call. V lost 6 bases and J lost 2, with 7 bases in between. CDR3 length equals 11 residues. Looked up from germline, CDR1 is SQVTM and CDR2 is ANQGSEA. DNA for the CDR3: TGCAGCGTATACATAAACACTGAAGCTTTCTTT. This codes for CSVYINTEAFF.

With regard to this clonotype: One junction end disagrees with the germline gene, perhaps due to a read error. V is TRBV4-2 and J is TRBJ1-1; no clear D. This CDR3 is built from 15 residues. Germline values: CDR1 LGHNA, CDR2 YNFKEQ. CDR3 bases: TGTGCCAGCAGCCAAGACGCCGAACTGAACACTGAATCTTTCTTT. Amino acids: CASSQDAELNTESFF.

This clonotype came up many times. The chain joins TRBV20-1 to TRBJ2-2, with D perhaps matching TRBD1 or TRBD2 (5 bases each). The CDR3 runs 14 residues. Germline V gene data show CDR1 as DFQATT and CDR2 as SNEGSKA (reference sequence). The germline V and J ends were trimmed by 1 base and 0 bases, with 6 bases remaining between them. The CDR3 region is CSARGGTNTGELFF. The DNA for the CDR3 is TGCAGTGCTAGAGGGGGGACGAACACCGGGGAGCTGTTTTTT.

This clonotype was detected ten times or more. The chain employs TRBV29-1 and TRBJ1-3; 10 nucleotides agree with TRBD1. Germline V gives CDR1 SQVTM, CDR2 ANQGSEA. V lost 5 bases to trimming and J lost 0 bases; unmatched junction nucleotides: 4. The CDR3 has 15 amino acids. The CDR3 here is CSVRTGGSSGNTIYF. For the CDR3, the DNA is TGCAGCGTTAGGACAGGGGGAAGCTCTGGAAACACCATATATTTT.

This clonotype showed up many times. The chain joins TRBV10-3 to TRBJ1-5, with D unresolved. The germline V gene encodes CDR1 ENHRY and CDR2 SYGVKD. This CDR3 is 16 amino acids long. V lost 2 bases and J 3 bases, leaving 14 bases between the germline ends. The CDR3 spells CAISEQLNPPNQPQHF. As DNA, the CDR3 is TGTGCCATCAGTGAGCAGCTTAACCCCCCCAATCAGCCCCAGCATTTT.

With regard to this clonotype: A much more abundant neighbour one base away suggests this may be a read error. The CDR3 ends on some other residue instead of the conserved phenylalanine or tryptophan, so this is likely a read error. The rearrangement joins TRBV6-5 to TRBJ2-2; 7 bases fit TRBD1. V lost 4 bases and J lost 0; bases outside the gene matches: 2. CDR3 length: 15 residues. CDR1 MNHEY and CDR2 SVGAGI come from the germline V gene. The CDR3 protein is CASSLTGSNTGELFY. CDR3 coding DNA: TGTGCCAGCAGTTTGACAGGGTCGAACACCGGGGAGCTGTTTTAT.

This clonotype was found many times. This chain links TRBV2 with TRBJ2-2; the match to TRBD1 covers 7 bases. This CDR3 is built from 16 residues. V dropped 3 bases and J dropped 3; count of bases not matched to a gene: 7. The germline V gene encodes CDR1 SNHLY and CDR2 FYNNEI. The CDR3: CASSEVTGIDTGELFF. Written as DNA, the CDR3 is TGTGCCAGCAGTGAGGTGACAGGGATAGACACCGGGGAGCTGTTTTTT.

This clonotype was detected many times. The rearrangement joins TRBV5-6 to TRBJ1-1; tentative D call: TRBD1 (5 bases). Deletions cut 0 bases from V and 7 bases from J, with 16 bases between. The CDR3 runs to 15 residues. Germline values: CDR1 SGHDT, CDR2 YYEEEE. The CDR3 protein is CASSLGAGRANEAFF. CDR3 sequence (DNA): TGTGCCAGCAGCTTGGGAGCGGGCAGGGCCAATGAAGCTTTCTTT.

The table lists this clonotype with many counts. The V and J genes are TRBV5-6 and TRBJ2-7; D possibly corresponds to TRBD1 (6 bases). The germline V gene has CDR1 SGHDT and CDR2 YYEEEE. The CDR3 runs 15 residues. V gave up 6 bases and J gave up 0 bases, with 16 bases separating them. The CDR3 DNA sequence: TGTGCCAGCAACGTGGGGGCGGTGAGCTCCTACGAGCAGTACTTC. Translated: CASNVGAVSSYEQYF. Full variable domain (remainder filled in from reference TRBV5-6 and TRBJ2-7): DAGVTQSPTHLIKTRGQQVTLRCSPKSGHDTVSWYQQALGQGPQFIFQYYEEEERQRGNFPDRFSGHQFPNYSSELNVNALLLGDSALYLCASNVGAVSSYEQYFGPGTRLTVT.

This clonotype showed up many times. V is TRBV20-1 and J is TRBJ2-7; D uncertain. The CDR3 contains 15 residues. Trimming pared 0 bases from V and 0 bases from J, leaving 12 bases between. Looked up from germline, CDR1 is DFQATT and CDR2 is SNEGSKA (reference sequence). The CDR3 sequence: CSARDFGRTSYEQYF. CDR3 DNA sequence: TGCAGTGCTAGAGATTTCGGGCGGACCTCCTACGAGCAGTACTTC.

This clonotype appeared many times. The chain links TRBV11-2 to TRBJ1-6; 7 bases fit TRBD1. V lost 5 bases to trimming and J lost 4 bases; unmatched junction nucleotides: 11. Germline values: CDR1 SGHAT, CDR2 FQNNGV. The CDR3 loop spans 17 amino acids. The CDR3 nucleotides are TGTGCCAGCAGCCCATTCCCAGGGGGGACTTATAATTCACCCCTCCACTTT. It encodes CASSPFPGGTYNSPLHF. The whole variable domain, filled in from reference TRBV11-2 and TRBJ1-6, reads EAGVAQSPRYKIIEKRQSVAFWCNPISGHATLYWYQQILGQGPKLLIQFQNNGVVDDSQLPKDRFSAERLKGVDSTLKIQPAKLEDSAVYLCASSPFPGGTYNSPLHFGNGTRLTVT.

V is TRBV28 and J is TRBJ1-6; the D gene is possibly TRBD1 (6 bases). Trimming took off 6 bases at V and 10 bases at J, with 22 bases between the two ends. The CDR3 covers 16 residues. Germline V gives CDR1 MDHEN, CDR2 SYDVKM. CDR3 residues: CASSLTRTAVGSPLHF. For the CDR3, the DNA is TGTGCCAGCAGCCTCACCCGGACAGCCGTCGGGTCACCCCTCCACTTT.

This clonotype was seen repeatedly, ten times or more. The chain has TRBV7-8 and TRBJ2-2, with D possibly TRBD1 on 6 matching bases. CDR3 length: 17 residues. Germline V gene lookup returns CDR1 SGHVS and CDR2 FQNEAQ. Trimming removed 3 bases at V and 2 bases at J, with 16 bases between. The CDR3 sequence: CASSFPRRTVNTGELFF. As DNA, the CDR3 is TGTGCCAGCAGCTTCCCACGGCGGACAGTAAACACCGGGGAGCTGTTTTTT.

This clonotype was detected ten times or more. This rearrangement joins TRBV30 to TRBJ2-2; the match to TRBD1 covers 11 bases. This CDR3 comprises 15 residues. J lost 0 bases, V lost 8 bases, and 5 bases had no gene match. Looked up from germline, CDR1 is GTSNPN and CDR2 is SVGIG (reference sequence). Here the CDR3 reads CAGGTGGPNTGELFF. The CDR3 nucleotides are TGTGCCGGCGGGACAGGGGGTCCGAACACCGGGGAGCTGTTTTTT.

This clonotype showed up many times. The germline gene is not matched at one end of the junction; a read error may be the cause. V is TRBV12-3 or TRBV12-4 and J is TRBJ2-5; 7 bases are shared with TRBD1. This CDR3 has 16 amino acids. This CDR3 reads CASSFLLKTGQGTQYF. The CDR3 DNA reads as TGTGCCAGCAGTTTTCTCCTTAAGACAGGGCAAGGGACCCAGTACTTC.

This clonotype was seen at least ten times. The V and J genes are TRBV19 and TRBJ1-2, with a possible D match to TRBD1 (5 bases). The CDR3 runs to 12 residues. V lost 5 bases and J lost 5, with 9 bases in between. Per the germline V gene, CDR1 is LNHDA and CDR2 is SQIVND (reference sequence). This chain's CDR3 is CASSARDYGYTF. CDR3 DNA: TGTGCCAGTAGTGCCAGGGATTATGGCTACACCTTC. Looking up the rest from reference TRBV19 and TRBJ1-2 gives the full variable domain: DGGITQSPKYLFRKEGQNVTLSCEQNLNHDAMYWYRQDPGQGLRLIYYSQIVNDFQKGDIAEGYSVSREKKESFPLTVTSAQKNPTAFYLCASSARDYGYTFGSGTRLTVV.

The CDR3 region has the DNA TGTGCCAGCTCACCAGGACAGGGCCATAACTATGGCTACACCTTC. Its translation: CASSPGQGHNYGYTF. The V gene is TRBV18, the J gene TRBJ1-2, with 8 bases aligning to TRBD1. J was trimmed by 1 base and V by 2 bases; bases with no gene match: 3. The CDR3 covers 15 residues. Germline CDR1 reads KGHSH; CDR2 reads LQKENI.

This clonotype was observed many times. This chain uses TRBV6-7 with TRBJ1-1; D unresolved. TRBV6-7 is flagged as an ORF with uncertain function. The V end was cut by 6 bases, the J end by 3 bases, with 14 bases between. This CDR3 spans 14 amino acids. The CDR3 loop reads CASSQLGRDTEAFF. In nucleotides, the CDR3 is TGTGCCAGCAGCCAACTTGGGCGTGACACTGAAGCTTTCTTT.

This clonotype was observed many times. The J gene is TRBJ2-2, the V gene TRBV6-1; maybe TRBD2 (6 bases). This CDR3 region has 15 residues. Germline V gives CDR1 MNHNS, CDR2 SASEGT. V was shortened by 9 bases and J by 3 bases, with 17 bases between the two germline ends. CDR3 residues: CASNGRPTDTGELFF. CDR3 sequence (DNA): TGTGCCAGTAATGGGAGGCCCACGGACACCGGGGAGCTGTTTTTT.

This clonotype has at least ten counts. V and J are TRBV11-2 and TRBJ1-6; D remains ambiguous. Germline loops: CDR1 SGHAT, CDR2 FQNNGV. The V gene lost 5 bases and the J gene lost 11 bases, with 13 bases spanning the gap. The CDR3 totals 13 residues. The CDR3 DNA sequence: TGTGCCAGCAGCGAACCATGGGGTGCACCCCTCCACTTT. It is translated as CASSEPWGAPLHF.